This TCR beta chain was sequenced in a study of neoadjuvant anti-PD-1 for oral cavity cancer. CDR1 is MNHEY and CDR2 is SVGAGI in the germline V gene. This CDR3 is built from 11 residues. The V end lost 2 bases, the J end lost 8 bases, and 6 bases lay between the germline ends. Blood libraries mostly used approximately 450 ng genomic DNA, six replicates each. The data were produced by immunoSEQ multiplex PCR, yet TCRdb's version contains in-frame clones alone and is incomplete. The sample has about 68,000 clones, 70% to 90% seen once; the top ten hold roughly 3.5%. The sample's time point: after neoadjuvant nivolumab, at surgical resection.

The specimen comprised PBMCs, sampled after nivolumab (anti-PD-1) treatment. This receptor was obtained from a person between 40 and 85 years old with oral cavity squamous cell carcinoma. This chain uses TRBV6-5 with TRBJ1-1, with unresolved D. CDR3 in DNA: TGTGCCAGCAGTTACGACCGGGAAGCTTTCTTT. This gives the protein CASSYDREAFF.